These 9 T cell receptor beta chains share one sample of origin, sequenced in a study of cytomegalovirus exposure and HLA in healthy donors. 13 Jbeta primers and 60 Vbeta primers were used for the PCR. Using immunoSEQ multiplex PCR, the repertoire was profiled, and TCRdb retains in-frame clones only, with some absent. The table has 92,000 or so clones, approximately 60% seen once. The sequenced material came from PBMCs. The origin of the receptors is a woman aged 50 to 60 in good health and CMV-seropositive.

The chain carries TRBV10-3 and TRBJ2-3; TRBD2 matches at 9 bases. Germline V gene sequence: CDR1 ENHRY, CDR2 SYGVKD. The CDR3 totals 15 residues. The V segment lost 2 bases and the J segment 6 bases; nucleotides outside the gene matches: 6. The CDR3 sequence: CAISEGVAGDDTQYF. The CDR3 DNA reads TGTGCCATCAGTGAGGGGGTAGCGGGGGACGATACGCAGTATTTT.

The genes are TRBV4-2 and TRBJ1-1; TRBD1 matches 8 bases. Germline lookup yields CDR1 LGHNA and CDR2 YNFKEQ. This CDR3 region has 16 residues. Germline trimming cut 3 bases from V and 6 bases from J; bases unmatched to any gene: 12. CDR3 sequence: CASSQTSQGDNAEAFF. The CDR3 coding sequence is TGTGCCAGCAGCCAGACCTCACAGGGGGACAACGCTGAAGCTTTCTTT.

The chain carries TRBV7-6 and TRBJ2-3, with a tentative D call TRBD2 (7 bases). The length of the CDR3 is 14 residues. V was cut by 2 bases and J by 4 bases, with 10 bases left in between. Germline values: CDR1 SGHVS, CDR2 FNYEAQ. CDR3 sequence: CASSLREGADTQYF. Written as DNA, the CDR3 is TGTGCCAGCAGCTTAAGGGAGGGGGCAGATACGCAGTATTTT.

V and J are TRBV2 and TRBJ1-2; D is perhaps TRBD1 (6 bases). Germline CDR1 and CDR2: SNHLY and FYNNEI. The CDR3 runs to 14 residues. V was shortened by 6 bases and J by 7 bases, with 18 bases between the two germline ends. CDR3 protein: CASRYLPGGAGYTF. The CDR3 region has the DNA TGTGCCAGCAGATATCTCCCGGGGGGGGCTGGCTACACCTTC.

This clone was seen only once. In DNA, the CDR3 is TGTGCCAGCAGCCCGGACAGGGTACGTGCCGGGGAGCTGTTTTTT. Translation gives CASSPDRVRAGELFF. The chain combines TRBV7-2 with TRBJ2-2, with 8 bases fitting TRBD1. V gave up 5 bases and J gave up 6 bases; unmatched junction bases: 8. The CDR3 sequence is 15 residues long. Per germline, CDR1 SGHTA and CDR2 FQGNSA. Variable domain in full (rest from reference TRBV7-2 and TRBJ2-2): GAGVSQSPSNKVTEKGKDVELRCDPISGHTALYWYRQSLGQGLEFLIYFQGNSAPDKSGLPSDRFSAERTGGSVSTLTIQRTQQEDSAVYLCASSPDRVRAGELFFGEGSRLTVL.

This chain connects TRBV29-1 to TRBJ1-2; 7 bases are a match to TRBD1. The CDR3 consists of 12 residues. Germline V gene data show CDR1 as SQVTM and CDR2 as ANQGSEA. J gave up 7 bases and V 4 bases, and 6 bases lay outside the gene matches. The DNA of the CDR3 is TGCAGCGTTGGAAAGGGGGCATCTGGCTACACCTTC. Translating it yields CSVGKGASGYTF.

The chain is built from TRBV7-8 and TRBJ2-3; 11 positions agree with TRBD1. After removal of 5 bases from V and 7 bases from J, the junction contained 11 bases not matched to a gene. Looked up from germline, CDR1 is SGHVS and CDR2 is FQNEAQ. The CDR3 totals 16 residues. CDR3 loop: CASSPGQGASGNTQYF. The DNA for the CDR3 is TGTGCCAGCAGCCCCGGACAGGGGGCGAGTGGAAATACGCAGTATTTT.

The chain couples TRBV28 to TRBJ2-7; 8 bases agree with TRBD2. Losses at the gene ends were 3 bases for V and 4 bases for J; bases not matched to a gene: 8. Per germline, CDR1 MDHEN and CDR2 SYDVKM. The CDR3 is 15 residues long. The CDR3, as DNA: TGTGCCAGCAGTTTCATCCTAGCGGGCAGATACGAGCAGTACTTC. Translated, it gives CASSFILAGRYEQYF.

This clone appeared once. The CDR3 sequence: CASRYPGQGATEAFF. In DNA form, the CDR3 reads TGTGCCAGCAGGTACCCGGGACAGGGAGCCACTGAAGCTTTCTTT. V is TRBV5-4 and J is TRBJ1-1, with TRBD1 matching over 9 bases. Germline V lookup: CDR1 SGHNT, CDR2 YYREEE (reference sequence). There are 15 residues in the CDR3. After removal of 5 bases from V and 4 bases from J, the junction contained 9 bases not matched to a gene. The full variable domain, completed using reference TRBV5-4 and TRBJ1-1, is ETGVTQSPTHLIKTRGQQVTLRCSSQSGHNTVSWYQQALGQGPQFIFQYYREEENGRGNFPPRFSGLQFPNYSSELNVNALELDDSALYLCASRYPGQGATEAFFGQGTRLTVV.